One T cell receptor (beta chain) is described in this entry. Authors' methods: Nucleated cell counts were estimated from reference gene primer amplification. This table comes from immunoSEQ multiplex PCR, and its TCRdb copy is limited to in-frame clones, with some not included. V and J calls and clone size are given by that table; D and trimming were obtained from the DNA. The sample contains about 250,000 clones, approximately 84% of which appear only once. The sample comes from a study of blood T cell repertoires in COVID-19. From germline, CDR1 is SGHNT and CDR2 YENEEA. V shed 5 bases and J shed 2 bases, with 13 bases lying between them. The CDR3 runs 15 residues.

The genes are TRBV11-3 and TRBJ1-5; D is perhaps TRBD1 (6 bases). This TCR was recovered from a woman older than 75 with acute or convalescent COVID-19. Material for sequencing was peripheral blood. The CDR3 DNA sequence: TGTGCCAGCAGCACAACATACAGGGGCAATCAGCCCCAGCATTTT. Its protein product is CASSTTYRGNQPQHF.